The present TCR beta chain was sequenced within a study of blood T cell repertoires in COVID-19. Whole-study context: COVID-19 samples, acute and convalescent, were from the United States, Italy and Spain. T cells, B-cell-depleted T cells, or PBMCs provided the cDNA or gDNA that served as material.

As originally analysed: Counts of nucleated cells, estimated from reference gene primer amplification, were obtained. Libraries were prepared by immunoSEQ multiplex PCR; TCRdb keeps only in-frame clonotypes and omits some of them. V and J calls and clone size are as listed in that table; D and trimming were resolved from the DNA. The sample includes under 85,000 clones, 85% of them seen just once. The TCR was taken from a man aged 80 or over with acute or convalescent COVID-19. The sample taken for sequencing was peripheral blood.

CDR3 nucleotides: TGTGCCAGTAGTATACCGACAGTGAACACTGAAGCTTTCTTT. Its protein is CASSIPTVNTEAFF. This sequence joins TRBV19 and TRBJ1-1; D may be TRBD1 (5 bases). V lost 2 bases to trimming and J lost 0 bases, with 7 bases between them. CDR1 and CDR2 (germline): LNHDA, SQIVND (reference sequence). The CDR3 length is 14 residues.